The T cell receptor beta chain described here comes from a study of cytomegalovirus exposure and HLA in healthy donors. Study in general: For the approximately 400 genotyped donors, about 79% fell within the Caucasian-associated ancestry cluster.

Findings of the study overall: The study designated roughly 150 TCR beta chains cytomegalovirus-associated.

Comment on this clone: Its antigen remains unknown.

The CDR3 consists of 16 residues. Germline CDR1 is SGHNT and CDR2 is YYREEE (reference sequence). V lost 4 bases to trimming and J lost 2 bases; unmatched junction nucleotides: 10. PCR amplification relied on 60 Vbeta primers (plus 13 Jbeta primers). Assay used: immunoSEQ multiplex PCR; TCRdb lists only in-frame clones, some missing. The sample consists of about 140,000 clones, approximately 82% of them appearing once. The V gene is TRBV5-4, the J gene TRBJ1-2, with 8 bases matching TRBD1. This clonotype originated in a man aged 25 to 45 in good health and CMV-seropositive. Sequences were obtained from PBMCs. The CDR3 DNA sequence: TGTGCCAGCAGCCAGACAGGGGAAGGGTCCAACTATGGCTACACCTTC. This encodes CASSQTGEGSNYGYTF.